This TCR beta chain was identified in a study of response to subunit inactivated influenza vaccine. Broader study findings: Few new T cells, the authors suggested, are recruited by each seasonal influenza vaccination.

A word on this clonotype: The antigen remains unidentified.

The CDR3 spans 16 residues. The germline V gene has CDR1 LGHDT and CDR2 YNNKEL (reference sequence). The J segment lost 7 bases and the V segment lost 0 bases, leaving 8 bases of the junction unmatched. TCRdb used MiXCR to reprocess the RT-PCR reads, holding one entry per CDR3 protein. The sample holds about half a million distinct CDR3 sequences, 9.5% to 13% seen once. The specimen was PBMCs from blood, collected roughly 6 weeks after vaccination. The source is a man aged 45-65 years who received an inactivated influenza vaccine. J is TRBJ2-1 and V is TRBV3-1, with 8 positions matching TRBD2. The CDR3 nucleotides are TGTGCCAGCAGCCAAGAGTCGGTCGGGAGGGGGAATGAGCAGTTCTTC. Translating gives CASSQESVGRGNEQFF.